The present TCR beta chain was sequenced within a study of blood T cell repertoires in COVID-19. On the study more broadly: Samples taken during acute and convalescent COVID-19 were collected in the United States, Italy and Spain. PBMCs, B-cell-depleted T cells, or T cells provided the cDNA or gDNA that made up the material.

Seattle patients were enrolled during active infection and followed longitudinally. The CDR3 contains 15 residues. V dropped 3 bases and J dropped 0 bases, with 9 bases sitting between them. Germline CDR1 KGHSH, CDR2 LQKENI. Using immunoSEQ multiplex PCR, the repertoire was profiled, and TCRdb retains in-frame clones only, with some absent. Of roughly 320,000 clones detected, nearly 90% appear once; the ten largest clones hold 1.5% to 2%. Sequenced sample: peripheral blood. This rearrangement joins TRBV18 to TRBJ1-3, with no clear D. The TCR sequence derives from a woman in her thirties with COVID-19, enrolled during active disease. In DNA, the CDR3 is TGTGCCAGCTCACCGGCGGGGATCTCTGGAAACACCATATATTTT. Protein product: CASSPAGISGNTIYF.